One and the same sample provided the 6 T cell receptor beta chains below, sequenced in a study of OX40 agonist ivuxolimab in advanced cancers. The table came from immunoSEQ multiplex PCR; TCRdb's copy has only in-frame clones and leaves some out. Among roughly 96,000 clones, about 84% were seen once, and the ten largest hold about 6%. The source was CD4+ or CD8+ T cells sorted from blood, collected in a trial of the OX40 agonist ivuxolimab. The source is an adult with an advanced solid tumor such as melanoma, head and neck, liver or kidney cancer.

The V call is TRBV7-9, the J call TRBJ2-4, with 14 bases identical to TRBD2. J was trimmed by 8 bases and V by 6 bases; bases with no gene match: 12. From germline, CDR1 is SEHNR and CDR2 FQNEAQ (reference sequence). The CDR3 extends over 17 amino acids. The CDR3 DNA sequence: TGTGCCAGCAGGTTGATGACTAGCGGGGGGGCCTCCGACATTCAGTACTTC. It is translated as CASRLMTSGGASDIQYF.

The chain has TRBV18 and TRBJ2-1, with D maybe TRBD1 (5 bases). Germline values: CDR1 KGHSH, CDR2 LQKENI. The CDR3 is 18 residues long. V dropped 0 bases and J dropped 0 bases, with 15 bases sitting between them. This CDR3 is CASSPPVTHRSSYNEQFF. The CDR3 DNA is TGTGCCAGCTCACCACCTGTAACACACAGGAGCTCCTACAATGAGCAGTTCTTC.

The gene calls are TRBV1 and TRBJ1-4. TRBV1 is annotated as a pseudogene. The CDR3 spans 15 residues. The CDR3 DNA is TGCACCAGCAGCCAACTTTTCCAGAGCCTGGGAAAACTGTTTTTT. Translated, it gives CTSSQLFQSLGKLFF.

The chain links TRBV7-2 to TRBJ2-1; 11 positions match TRBD2. The CDR3 length is 15 residues. Per germline, CDR1 SGHTA and CDR2 FQGNSA. J was trimmed by 6 bases and V by 5 bases; bases with no gene match: 6. CDR3 nucleotides: TGTGCCAGCAGCATTAGCGGGGGGGTCCTCAATGAGCAGTTCTTC. Translating it yields CASSISGGVLNEQFF.

About this clone: Additional DNA sequences in this sample encode the identical CDR3. This chain links TRBV9 with TRBJ2-7; D may be TRBD2 (5 bases). The CDR3 sequence is 13 residues long. Trimming took 0 bases from V and 4 from J, leaving 8 bases between them. CDR1 is SGDLS, CDR2 YYNGEE, per germline. This CDR3 reads CASSVGEGYEQYF. The CDR3 DNA is TGTGCCAGCAGCGTAGGAGAGGGATACGAGCAGTACTTC.

J is TRBJ1-2 and V is TRBV28; D gene uncertain. CDR3 length: 10 amino acids. Trimming left V 8 bases short and J 8 bases short, with 9 bases between. In germline, CDR1 is MDHEN, CDR2 SYDVKM. For the CDR3, the DNA is TGTGCCAGCGGTCCTTGGGGCTACACCTTC. It is translated as CASGPWGYTF.